These T cell receptor beta chains were read from a single sample in a study. Data came from immunoSEQ multiplex PCR; TCRdb stores just in-frame clones and leaves some out. Of approximately 70,000 clones detected, 80% to 95% appear once; the ten largest clones hold less than 4.5%. The sample comprised PBMCs. The origin of the receptors is a man between 35 and 55 years old with rheumatoid arthritis. CDR3s include the opening cysteine and the closing phenylalanine or tryptophan. Each record gives: D gene, J gene, clone size, V gene, CDR3 protein, CDR3 DNA. A D gene is named only where the DNA matches it firmly. For some rows the clone size is stated as once, few or many, or as a class when expanded; others skip it.

d_call: .
j_call: TRBJ1-2
clone_size: .
v_call: TRBV12-3/TRBV12-4
cdr3_aa: CASSLRGATGYTF
cdr3_nt: TGTGCCAGCAGTTTGAGGGGGGCGACTGGCTACACCTTC

d_call: .
j_call: TRBJ2-1
clone_size: .
v_call: TRBV4-2
cdr3_aa: CASSQVDTNEQFF
cdr3_nt: TGTGCCAGCAGCCAAGTTGATACCAATGAGCAGTTCTTC

d_call: .
j_call: TRBJ1-2
clone_size: .
v_call: TRBV12-5
cdr3_aa: CASGLMGGYYGYTF
cdr3_nt: TGTGCTAGTGGTTTGATGGGGGGGTACTATGGCTACACCTTC

d_call: .
j_call: TRBJ1-4
clone_size: .
v_call: TRBV12-5
cdr3_aa: CASGSSATNEKLFF
cdr3_nt: TGTGCTAGTGGTTCCAGCGCAACTAATGAAAAACTGTTTTTT

d_call: TRBD2
j_call: TRBJ2-7
clone_size: .
v_call: TRBV2
cdr3_aa: CASVLGRASEQYF
cdr3_nt: TGTGCCAGCGTCCTGGGGAGGGCCAGCGAGCAGTACTTC

d_call: .
j_call: TRBJ1-1
clone_size: .
v_call: TRBV6-2/TRBV6-3
cdr3_aa: CASSYISGGANTEAFF
cdr3_nt: TGTGCCAGCAGCTATATCTCCGGTGGGGCGAACACTGAAGCTTTCTTT

d_call: .
j_call: TRBJ1-1
clone_size: .
v_call: TRBV18
cdr3_aa: CASSPWKGGTEAFF
cdr3_nt: TGTGCCAGCTCACCCTGGAAGGGGGGCACTGAAGCTTTCTTT

d_call: .
j_call: TRBJ1-5
clone_size: .
v_call: TRBV6-2/TRBV6-3
cdr3_aa: CASSYYAYSNQPQHF
cdr3_nt: TGTGCCAGCAGTTACTACGCCTATAGCAATCAGCCCCAGCATTTT

d_call: .
j_call: TRBJ1-2
clone_size: few
v_call: TRBV7-9
cdr3_aa: CASSLTTGYGYTF
cdr3_nt: TGTGCCAGCAGCTTAACCACAGGCTATGGCTACACCTTC

d_call: TRBD1
j_call: TRBJ1-4
clone_size: .
v_call: TRBV5-1
cdr3_aa: CASSATGGNEKLFF
cdr3_nt: TGCGCCAGCAGCGCGACAGGGGGCAATGAAAAACTGTTTTTT

d_call: .
j_call: TRBJ2-2
clone_size: .
v_call: TRBV5-1
cdr3_aa: CASSSATGNTGELFF
cdr3_nt: TGCGCCAGCAGCTCGGCGACAGGGAACACCGGGGAGCTGTTTTTT

d_call: TRBD1
j_call: TRBJ1-2
clone_size: .
v_call: TRBV13
cdr3_aa: CASSSPSGQAYGYTF
cdr3_nt: TGTGCCAGCAGCTCCCCCTCGGGACAGGCCTATGGCTACACCTTC

d_call: .
j_call: TRBJ2-7
clone_size: .
v_call: TRBV3-1/TRBV3-2
cdr3_aa: CASSQVPGKGYEQYF
cdr3_nt: TGTGCCAGCAGCCAAGTACCGGGGAAGGGGTACGAGCAGTACTTC

d_call: .
j_call: TRBJ1-1
clone_size: .
v_call: TRBV7-9
cdr3_aa: CASSFAPKNTEAFF
cdr3_nt: TGTGCCAGCAGCTTCGCGCCCAAGAACACTGAAGCTTTCTTT

d_call: TRBD1
j_call: TRBJ1-4
clone_size: .
v_call: TRBV12-3/TRBV12-4
cdr3_aa: CASRGTGGEKLFF
cdr3_nt: TGTGCCAGCAGGGGGACAGGGGGTGAAAAACTGTTTTTT

d_call: .
j_call: TRBJ1-3
clone_size: .
v_call: TRBV6-5
cdr3_aa: CASTSRSGNTIYF
cdr3_nt: TGTGCCAGCACGTCGCGCTCTGGAAACACCATATATTTT

d_call: .
j_call: TRBJ2-7
clone_size: .
v_call: TRBV20-1
cdr3_aa: CSATSYEQYF
cdr3_nt: TGCAGTGCTACGTCCTACGAGCAGTACTTC

d_call: TRBD1
j_call: TRBJ1-1
clone_size: few
v_call: TRBV5-1
cdr3_aa: CASSPIDRVNTEAFF
cdr3_nt: TGCGCCAGCAGCCCAATCGACAGGGTAAACACTGAAGCTTTCTTT

d_call: .
j_call: TRBJ1-5
clone_size: .
v_call: TRBV5-5
cdr3_aa: CASSLAFSGYQPQHF
cdr3_nt: TGTGCCAGCAGCTTGGCCTTTTCCGGATATCAGCCCCAGCATTTT

d_call: TRBD1
j_call: TRBJ1-1
clone_size: .
v_call: TRBV29-1
cdr3_aa: CSVRGTGTEAFF
cdr3_nt: TGCAGCGTTCGAGGGACAGGCACTGAAGCTTTCTTT

d_call: .
j_call: TRBJ1-2
clone_size: .
v_call: TRBV19
cdr3_aa: CASSIGRLNYGYTF
cdr3_nt: TGTGCCAGTAGTATTGGCAGACTTAACTATGGCTACACCTTC

d_call: .
j_call: TRBJ2-6
clone_size: .
v_call: TRBV7-3
cdr3_aa: CASSLGPGAGANVLTF
cdr3_nt: TGTGCCAGCAGCCTAGGACCCGGGGCTGGGGCCAACGTCCTGACTTTC

d_call: .
j_call: TRBJ2-7
clone_size: .
v_call: TRBV13
cdr3_aa: CASSLMGPRTYEQYF
cdr3_nt: TGTGCCAGCAGCCTTATGGGACCGCGCACCTACGAGCAGTACTTC

d_call: .
j_call: TRBJ2-7
clone_size: once
v_call: TRBV25-1
cdr3_aa: CASSEYRGGKSSYEQYF
cdr3_nt: TGTGCCAGCAGTGAATATCGAGGCGGGAAGAGCTCCTACGAGCAGTACTTC

d_call: TRBD2
j_call: TRBJ2-1
clone_size: .
v_call: TRBV2
cdr3_aa: CASSRTSGENEQFF
cdr3_nt: TGTGCCAGCAGCAGGACTAGCGGGGAAAATGAGCAGTTCTTC

d_call: TRBD1
j_call: TRBJ1-5
clone_size: .
v_call: TRBV5-1
cdr3_aa: CASSLTGRDQPQHF
cdr3_nt: TGCGCCAGCAGTCTGACAGGGCGGGATCAGCCCCAGCATTTT

d_call: TRBD1
j_call: TRBJ1-2
clone_size: .
v_call: TRBV6-6
cdr3_aa: CASTLGQGAFGYTF
cdr3_nt: TGTGCCAGCACCCTGGGACAGGGGGCATTTGGCTACACCTTC

d_call: TRBD1
j_call: TRBJ1-1
clone_size: .
v_call: TRBV15
cdr3_aa: CATSRDPDRGPEAFF
cdr3_nt: TGTGCCACCAGCAGAGATCCCGACAGGGGACCTGAAGCTTTCTTT